These T cell receptor beta chains were read from a single sample in a study of T cell responses to AZD1222 COVID-19 vaccine. Profiled with immunoSEQ multiplex PCR; TCRdb holds only in-frame clones, not every one. The repertoire holds about 170,000 clones, with 80% to 95% as singletons. The source was peripheral blood, collected on day 0 of AZD1222 vaccination. Every receptor here comes from an adult in good health. Both conserved end residues are part of each CDR3. A D gene is named only where the DNA matches it firmly. Clone size is shown for a subset of rows, as once, few, many or a class of expanded clone.

TRBV3-1/TRBV3-2	.	once	TRBJ1-5	CASSQDARGSNQPQHF	TGTGCCAGCAGCCAAGACGCCAGGGGCAGCAATCAGCCCCAGCATTTT
TRBV3-1/TRBV3-2	.	.	TRBJ1-2	CASSHRDDRGYTF	TGTGCCAGCAGCCATAGGGACGACCGGGGCTACACCTTC
TRBV19	.	.	TRBJ2-7	CASATGHPFYEQYF	TGTGCCAGTGCCACGGGACATCCCTTCTACGAGCAGTACTTC
TRBV2	.	.	TRBJ2-1	CASSGGWNEQFF	TGTGCCAGCAGTGGAGGGTGGAATGAGCAGTTCTTC
TRBV7-8	.	.	TRBJ2-7	CASSDRSNEQYF	TGTGCCAGCAGCGACCGGAGCAACGAGCAGTACTTC
TRBV18	.	.	TRBJ2-3	CASSPQASTDTQYF	TGTGCCAGCTCACCACAGGCTAGCACAGATACGCAGTATTTT
TRBV11-3	.	.	TRBJ2-1	CASSQDGPSYNEQFF	TGTGCCAGCAGCCAGGACGGCCCCTCCTACAATGAGCAGTTCTTC
TRBV5-1	.	.	TRBJ2-1	CASSSSHAALDNEQFF	TGCGCCAGCAGCTCGAGCCACGCGGCTCTTGACAATGAGCAGTTCTTC
TRBV6-6	.	.	TRBJ2-7	CASGAGYEQYF	TGTGCCAGCGGGGCGGGCTACGAGCAGTACTTC
TRBV15	.	.	TRBJ1-6	CATSRGANSPLHF	TGTGCCACCAGCAGAGGGGCCAATTCACCCCTCCACTTT
TRBV19	TRBD1	few	TRBJ2-7	CASSIRTGGSYEQYF	TGTGCCAGTAGTATCAGGACAGGGGGCTCCTACGAGCAGTACTTC
TRBV2	TRBD2	.	TRBJ2-7	CASSEESPGLAYEQYF	TGTGCCAGCAGTGAAGAGTCCCCGGGACTAGCATACGAGCAGTACTTC
TRBV12-3/TRBV12-4	.	.	TRBJ1-5	CASSLTVYQPQHF	TGTGCCAGCAGTTTAACAGTCTATCAGCCCCAGCATTTT
TRBV7-9	.	.	TRBJ1-1	CASRSTRTGTEAFF	TGTGCCAGCAGGTCCACTCGGACGGGCACTGAAGCTTTCTTT
TRBV5-6	.	.	TRBJ2-6	CASSFFGTAGANVLTF	TGTGCCAGCAGCTTTTTCGGGACGGCTGGGGCCAACGTCCTGACTTTC
TRBV19	.	once	TRBJ1-1	CASSIKGTPNTEAFF	TGTGCCAGTAGTATTAAGGGGACACCCAACACTGAAGCTTTCTTT
TRBV10-2	.	.	TRBJ1-2	CATTSTGGSGYTF	TGCGCCACCACGTCGACGGGGGGGAGTGGCTACACCTTC
TRBV24-1	.	.	TRBJ1-2	CATSDQTTNYGYTF	TGTGCCACCAGTGACCAGACAACTAACTATGGCTACACCTTC
TRBV9	TRBD1	.	TRBJ2-5	CASSVSGTGGQETQYF	TGTGCCAGCAGCGTCTCCGGGACAGGGGGCCAAGAGACCCAGTACTTC
TRBV18	TRBD1	.	TRBJ1-6	CASGVTGNNSPLHF	TGTGCCAGCGGAGTGACAGGGAATAATTCACCCCTCCACTTT
TRBV6-2/TRBV6-3	TRBD1	.	TRBJ1-1	CASSPGTGKRNTEAFF	TGTGCCAGCAGTCCGGGGACAGGCAAGAGGAACACTGAAGCTTTCTTT
TRBV11-1	.	few	TRBJ1-3	CASSHAPDSGNTIYF	TGTGCCAGCAGTCATGCTCCGGACTCTGGAAACACCATATATTTT
TRBV19	.	.	TRBJ1-5	CASSIRGSNQPQHF	TGTGCCAGTAGTATTCGGGGTAGCAATCAGCCCCAGCATTTT
TRBV5-1	.	.	TRBJ1-5	CASSRTSGGGQPQHF	TGCGCCAGCAGCCGCACCTCTGGGGGGGGTCAGCCCCAGCATTTT
TRBV9	.	.	TRBJ2-1	CASSISGTGYNEQFF	TGTGCCAGCAGCATTAGCGGGACAGGCTACAATGAGCAGTTCTTC
TRBV12-5	TRBD2	.	TRBJ2-1	CASGLGAGSQFF	TGTGCTAGTGGTTTGGGAGCGGGGTCGCAGTTCTTC
TRBV7-9	.	.	TRBJ2-1	CASSLGRDNEQFF	TGTGCCAGCAGCTTAGGCAGGGACAATGAGCAGTTCTTC
TRBV3-1/TRBV3-2	TRBD2	once	TRBJ2-5	CASSRLGGGAGVQETQYF	TGTGCCAGCAGCCGCCTAGGGGGAGGAGCGGGGGTACAAGAGACCCAGTACTTC
TRBV2	.	.	TRBJ2-5	CASRARIQGRETQYF	TGTGCCAGCAGGGCCAGGATACAGGGGAGGGAGACCCAGTACTTC
TRBV30	.	.	TRBJ1-3	CAWRQSPGNTIYF	TGTGCCTGGCGACAGTCTCCGGGAAACACCATATATTTT
TRBV7-6	.	.	TRBJ1-1	CASSSGQQGTEAFF	TGTGCCAGCAGCTCCGGACAGCAGGGCACTGAAGCTTTCTTT
TRBV30	.	once	TRBJ1-2	CAWSDLEGGYGYTF	TGTGCCTGGAGCGACCTGGAGGGTGGCTATGGCTACACCTTC
TRBV10-3	TRBD1	.	TRBJ1-1	CAISSVGTGGLVKTEAFF	TGTGCCATCAGCTCCGTGGGGACAGGGGGCCTAGTTAAGACTGAAGCTTTCTTT
TRBV3-1/TRBV3-2	.	.	TRBJ1-3	CASRAGGSGNTIYF	TGTGCCAGCAGAGCGGGGGGTTCTGGAAACACCATATATTTT
TRBV7-9	TRBD2	.	TRBJ2-3	CASSQGTSGGARDTQYF	TGTGCCAGCAGCCAGGGGACTAGCGGGGGGGCAAGAGATACGCAGTATTTT
TRBV27	TRBD1	.	TRBJ1-2	CASSLDRTNNYGYTF	TGTGCCAGCAGTTTGGACAGGACAAATAACTATGGCTACACCTTC
TRBV11-3	.	.	TRBJ2-7	CASSLVHRMGSEQYF	TGTGCCAGCAGCTTAGTGCACAGGATGGGGAGCGAGCAGTACTTC